This T cell receptor (beta chain) stems from a study of CD8 T cells in Susac syndrome. The RNA, about 0.45 to 1 ug, was put through reverse transcription using random hexamers. MiXCR was run by TCRdb on the immunoSEQ multiplex PCR reads, yielding one entry per CDR3 protein. The profile covers around 300,000 distinct CDR3 sequences, with over 75% appearing a single time and 0.2% to 0.25% taken by the ten largest. The multiple sclerosis controls were treatment-naive patients, and their relapsing-remitting disease was stable or active. Isolation of CD8+ and CD4+ T cells was performed negatively, whereas enrichment of TEMRA cells was done by FACS. Looked up from germline, CDR1 is MDHEN and CDR2 is SYDVKM. CDR3 length: 15 residues. Unmatched junction bases numbered 4, after V lost 4 bases and J lost 6 bases.

The chain is built from TRBV28 and TRBJ2-2; 11 bases line up with TRBD1. The sample comprised CD8+ T cells from PBMCs. This TCR came from a human donor with multiple sclerosis. CDR3 loop: CASSSGDRGAGELFF. DNA of the CDR3: TGTGCCAGCAGTTCGGGGGACAGGGGGGCCGGGGAGCTGTTTTTT.